The 26 T cell receptor beta chains below all came from one sample that was sequenced in a study of cytomegalovirus exposure and HLA in healthy donors. Researchers ran the PCR with 60 Vbeta and 13 Jbeta primers. Produced via immunoSEQ multiplex PCR; TCRdb's table is partial and in-frame only. Among 150,000 to 200,000 clones listed, roughly 65% were seen once. The specimen was PBMCs. These receptors all come from a man in his late teens or twenties in good health and CMV-seropositive.

This chain joins TRBV9 and TRBJ2-5, with D unresolved. The V gene's germline CDR1 is SGDLS and CDR2 YYNGEE. The CDR3 is made up of 13 amino acids. V lost 0 bases and J lost 7, with 10 bases in between. This chain's CDR3 is CASSVGPDGTQYF. The DNA of the CDR3 is TGTGCCAGCAGCGTAGGGCCCGATGGGACCCAGTACTTC.

This chain joins TRBV11-3 and TRBJ2-1; 10 positions agree with TRBD2. Trimming at V came to 2 bases and at J to 7 bases, leaving 8 bases not matched to a gene. This CDR3 is built from 16 residues. Germline V gives CDR1 SGHNT, CDR2 YENEEA. DNA of the CDR3: TGTGCCAGCAGCTTATTAAGTCTAGCGGGGGAAAATGAGCAGTTCTTC. It yields the protein CASSLLSLAGENEQFF.

This sequence joins TRBV14 and TRBJ2-1; 7 bases are shared with TRBD2. This CDR3 comprises 13 residues. Looked up from germline, CDR1 is SGHDN and CDR2 is FVKESK. The V and J ends lost 0 bases and 14 bases, in that order; junction bases with no gene match: 7. CDR3 in DNA: TGTGCCAGCAGCCAAGAGCGGGTGGGGACTAAGTTCTTC. Protein sequence: CASSQERVGTKFF.

The chain is built from TRBV10-1 and TRBJ2-7; no clear D gene. Trimming cost V 6 bases and J 5 bases, with 17 bases left between them. The CDR3 consists of 14 residues. Germline V gives CDR1 WNHNN, CDR2 SYGVQD (reference sequence). DNA for the CDR3: TGCGCCAGCAGCGCGGTAGGAGATAAAGACGAGCAGTACGTC. Amino acid sequence: CASSAVGDKDEQYV.

This clone was recorded only once. This chain links TRBV19 with TRBJ1-5, with 7 bases lining up with TRBD1. CDR1 is LNHDA and CDR2 is SQIVND in the germline V gene (reference sequence). V dropped 6 bases and J dropped 0; count of bases not matched to a gene: 8. The CDR3 contains 16 residues. CDR3 nucleotide sequence: TGTGCCAGTAGGCAGGGGGGCACCAATAGCAATCAGCCCCAGCATTTT. This codes for CASRQGGTNSNQPQHF.

The J gene is TRBJ1-2, the V gene TRBV2; no clear D. This CDR3 spans 11 amino acids. Germline V gene sequence: CDR1 SNHLY, CDR2 FYNNEI. The V end was cut by 4 bases, the J end by 7 bases, with 7 bases between. The CDR3 coding sequence is TGTGCCAGCAGTGGAAACGGTGGCTACACCTTC. Translated, it gives CASSGNGGYTF.

This chain joins TRBV5-8 and TRBJ1-4; 8 positions match TRBD1. Germline V gene sequence: CDR1 SGHTS, CDR2 YDEGEE. J was trimmed by 5 bases and V by 4 bases; bases with no gene match: 7. The CDR3 spans 15 residues. CDR3 region: CASSLGTGWNEKLFF. CDR3 DNA: TGTGCCAGCAGCCTTGGGACAGGCTGGAATGAAAAACTGTTTTTT. The whole variable domain, filled in from reference TRBV5-8 and TRBJ1-4, reads EAGVTQSPTHLIKTRGQQATLRCSPISGHTSVYWYQQALGLGLQFLLWYDEGEERNRGNFPPRFSGRQFPNYSSELNVNALELEDSALYLCASSLGTGWNEKLFFGSGTQLSVL.

The chain carries TRBV6-4 and TRBJ2-2; D call uncertain. The V gene lost 4 bases and the J gene lost 0 bases, with 3 bases spanning the gap. Germline values: CDR1 MRHNA, CDR2 SNTAGT. CDR3 length: 13 residues. The CDR3 region has the DNA TGTGCCAGCAGTGGGCCGAACACCGGGGAGCTGTTTTTT. Its protein is CASSGPNTGELFF.

The chain carries TRBV11-3 and TRBJ1-2, with 9 bases fitting TRBD1. Per germline, CDR1 SGHNT and CDR2 YENEEA. V trimming: 7 bases; J trimming: 8 bases; junction bases outside the gene matches: 11. The CDR3 is 14 residues long. CDR3 residues: CASTRTGEVEGYTF. As DNA, the CDR3 is TGTGCCAGCACAAGGACAGGGGAGGTAGAAGGCTACACCTTC.

The chain combines TRBV11-2 with TRBJ1-4, with D maybe TRBD1 (5 bases). This CDR3 is 11 amino acids long. Trimming stripped 2 bases from V and 12 bases from J, with 7 bases between. Germline V gives CDR1 SGHAT, CDR2 FQNNGV. The CDR3 nucleotides are TGTGCCAGCAGCTTACGACAGCAACTGTTTTTT. This codes for CASSLRQQLFF. The full variable domain, rest sourced from reference TRBV11-2 and TRBJ1-4, is EAGVAQSPRYKIIEKRQSVAFWCNPISGHATLYWYQQILGQGPKLLIQFQNNGVVDDSQLPKDRFSAERLKGVDSTLKIQPAKLEDSAVYLCASSLRQQLFFGSGTQLSVL.

The CDR3 region is CASSNGETQYF. CDR3 in DNA: TGTGCCAGCTCAAACGGGGAGACCCAGTACTTC. This chain connects TRBV18 to TRBJ2-5, with D unresolved. CDR3 length: 11 amino acids. V lost 5 bases, J lost 5 bases, and 6 bases lay in between. Per the germline V gene, CDR1 is KGHSH and CDR2 is LQKENI. The full variable domain, its missing parts supplied by reference TRBV18 and TRBJ2-5, is NAGVMQNPRHLVRRRGQEARLRCSPMKGHSHVYWYRQLPEEGLKFMVYLQKENIIDESGMPKERFSAEFPKEGPSILRIQQVVRGDSAAYFCASSNGETQYFGPGTRLLVL.

The sample holds a few counts of this clone. The gene calls are TRBV6-4 and TRBJ2-2; D is possibly TRBD1 (6 bases). V was pared by 3 bases and J by 4 bases, with 9 bases between. Per germline, CDR1 MRHNA and CDR2 SNTAGT. There are 14 residues in the CDR3. The DNA of the CDR3 is TGTGCCAGCAGTGAGGGACAAACCACCGGGGAGCTGTTTTTT. It encodes CASSEGQTTGELFF.

V is TRBV7-8 and J is TRBJ2-5, with D possibly being TRBD2 (5 bases). The CDR3 loop spans 14 amino acids. With 1 base removed from V and 1 base from J, the gap between germline ends came to 7 bases. Germline V gene lookup returns CDR1 SGHVS and CDR2 FQNEAQ. The CDR3 coding sequence is TGTGCCAGCAGCTTAGGGACTTTCCAAGAGACCCAGTACTTC. The encoded protein is CASSLGTFQETQYF.

The rearrangement uses TRBV4-2 and TRBJ1-2; TRBD1 aligns across 9 bases. The CDR3 length is 13 residues. After removal of 1 base from V and 10 bases from J, the junction contained 4 bases not matched to a gene. The germline V gene has CDR1 LGHNA and CDR2 YNFKEQ. This chain's CDR3 is CASSQVGQGVYTF. The CDR3 coding sequence is TGTGCCAGCAGCCAAGTGGGACAGGGAGTCTACACCTTC.

This rearrangement joins TRBV6-1 to TRBJ1-6; a weak D match, TRBD1 (5 bases). Germline V gene lookup returns CDR1 MNHNS and CDR2 SASEGT. V was pared by 5 bases and J by 8 bases, with 10 bases between. This CDR3 has 13 amino acids. The CDR3 coding sequence is TGTGCCAGCAGTCAAAGCAGGGATTCACCCCTCCACTTT. Its translation: CASSQSRDSPLHF.

This rearrangement joins TRBV5-5 to TRBJ1-1; weak D call: TRBD1 (6 bases). Trimming removed 0 bases from V and 4 bases from J, with 10 bases in between. The germline V gene encodes CDR1 SGHKS and CDR2 YYEKEE (reference sequence). The CDR3 is made up of 14 amino acids. CDR3 amino acids: CASSLGGGATEAFF. For the CDR3, the DNA is TGTGCCAGCAGCTTGGGTGGGGGGGCCACTGAAGCTTTCTTT.

This clone was detected only a few times. The CDR3 coding sequence is TGTGCCAGCAGCCCACAGGTCGGCAATTCACCCCTCCACTTT. It specifies CASSPQVGNSPLHF. V and J are TRBV7-2 and TRBJ1-6, with TRBD1 as a possible D gene (5 bases). CDR3 length equals 14 residues. With 5 bases removed from V and 7 bases from J, the gap between germline ends came to 12 bases. CDR1 is SGHTA, CDR2 FQGNSA, per germline.

V and J are TRBV30 and TRBJ1-2; TRBD1 matches at 7 bases. CDR1 and CDR2 (germline): GTSNPN, SVGIG (reference sequence). There are 12 residues in the CDR3. The ends lost 5 bases at V and 4 bases at J; junction bases unmatched: 4. The CDR3 nucleotides read TGTGCCTGGGGGACAGACTTCTATGGCTACACCTTC. Translated: CAWGTDFYGYTF.

This chain connects TRBV5-8 to TRBJ1-6, with 7 bases aligning to TRBD1. After removal of 4 bases from V and 9 bases from J, the junction contained 4 bases not matched to a gene. The germline CDR1 and CDR2 sequences are SGHTS and YDEGEE. The CDR3 covers 13 residues. The CDR3 loop reads CASSGAGGSPLHF. As DNA, the CDR3 is TGTGCCAGCAGCGGCGCAGGGGGTTCACCCCTCCACTTT. The full variable domain, with the rest looked up from reference TRBV5-8 and TRBJ1-6, is EAGVTQSPTHLIKTRGQQATLRCSPISGHTSVYWYQQALGLGLQFLLWYDEGEERNRGNFPPRFSGRQFPNYSSELNVNALELEDSALYLCASSGAGGSPLHFGNGTRLTVT.

In DNA form, the CDR3 reads TGTGCCAGCAGCTTAGCGCAGACAGGGCATGGCTACACCTTC. It specifies CASSLAQTGHGYTF. V and J are TRBV7-9 and TRBJ1-2; TRBD1 matches 7 bases. The CDR3 spans 14 residues. The V and J ends lost 0 bases and 6 bases, in that order; junction bases with no gene match: 4. CDR1 and CDR2 (germline): SEHNR, FQNEAQ (reference sequence).

The J gene is TRBJ2-7, the V gene TRBV4-1, with D tentatively TRBD1 (5 bases). Trimming cost V 1 base and J 3 bases, with 10 bases left between them. The CDR3 sequence is 14 residues long. CDR1 MGHRA and CDR2 YSYEKL come from the germline V gene. The CDR3 nucleotides read TGCGCCAGCAGCCAAGGGGAAGGGGTCTACGAGCAGTACGTC. Encoded protein: CASSQGEGVYEQYV.

The V call is TRBV5-4, the J call TRBJ2-5, with TRBD2 identical over 8 bases. Per germline, CDR1 SGHNT and CDR2 YYREEE (reference sequence). This CDR3 has 15 amino acids. Unmatched junction bases numbered 6, after V lost 4 bases and J lost 1 base. The DNA for the CDR3 is TGTGCCAGCAGCCTCACTAGCGGCATCCAAGAGACCCAGTACTTC. As protein: CASSLTSGIQETQYF.

CDR3 in DNA: TGTGCCAGCAGCCCAGGGGTGGGACAGCTTGGAAACACCATATATTTT. Amino acid sequence: CASSPGVGQLGNTIYF. The genes are TRBV7-9 and TRBJ1-3; TRBD1 agrees at 7 bases. The CDR3 sequence is 16 residues long. V shed 5 bases and J 3 bases; nucleotides not matched to a gene: 10. Per germline, CDR1 SEHNR and CDR2 FQNEAQ (reference sequence). The full variable domain, its missing parts supplied by reference TRBV7-9 and TRBJ1-3, is DTGVSQNPRHKITKRGQNVTFRCDPISEHNRLYWYRQTLGQGPEFLTYFQNEAQLEKSRLLSDRFSAERPKGSFSTLEIQRTEQGDSAMYLCASSPGVGQLGNTIYFGEGSWLTVV.

The gene calls are TRBV4-2 and TRBJ2-1; D is unclear. The V gene lost 1 base and the J gene lost 6 bases, with 13 bases spanning the gap. CDR3 length: 15 residues. Germline V CDR1 and CDR2: LGHNA, YNFKEQ. The CDR3 loop is CASSQASGPGNEQFF. CDR3 nucleotide sequence: TGTGCCAGCAGCCAAGCAAGTGGTCCGGGCAATGAGCAGTTCTTC.

A note on this clone: At one of its ends the junction is not consistent with the germline gene, which may arise from a read error. CDR3 nucleotide sequence: TGTGCCAGCAGTTTGGGGCGAGCCGACCGTTTAGGCTTT. Protein: CASSLGRADRLGF. The V call is TRBV28, the J call TRBJ1-3; possibly TRBD1 for D (5 bases). The CDR3 totals 13 residues. Germline CDR1 and CDR2: MDHEN and SYDVKM.

J is TRBJ2-5 and V is TRBV30; 9 nucleotides line up with TRBD1. The J segment lost 5 bases and the V segment lost 1 base, leaving 2 bases of the junction unmatched. The CDR3 covers 13 residues. CDR1 and CDR2 (germline): GTSNPN, SVGIG (reference sequence). Written as DNA, the CDR3 is TGTGCCTGGAGTGCCGGGACAGGGGAGACCCAGTACTTC. Translation gives CAWSAGTGETQYF.